The clone carrying this T cell receptor beta chain was seen a handful of times. What it binds is unknown. This entry comes from a study of beta chain features in type 1 diabetes. Broader study findings: TCRB CDR3s from Type 1 diabetes patients were moderately but significantly shorter in all four CD4+ subsets.

Expressed TCRB transcripts were sequenced because the isolated RNA had all been reverse transcribed beforehand. Sequencing was performed with immunoSEQ multiplex PCR; in TCRdb, only in-frame clones are kept and a portion is missing. Here the sample spans some 250,000 clones, about 30% being singletons. This CDR3 contains 13 residues. The trim removed 5 bases at V and 3 bases at J, leaving 3 bases unmatched. Germline CDR1 reads MNHEY; CDR2 reads SMNVEV (reference sequence). The origin of this receptor is a man aged 25-45 years in good health. This rearrangement joins TRBV27 to TRBJ2-7, with 8 bases lining up with TRBD2. The specimen sequenced was central memory CD4+ T cells from blood. Here the CDR3 DNA reads TGTGCCAGCAGTGAACTAGCGGACTACGAGCAGTACTTC. Translated, it gives CASSELADYEQYF.